This T cell receptor beta chain comes out of a study of blood T cell repertoires in COVID-19. About the study: The samples span acute and convalescent COVID-19 from the United States, Italy and Spain.

Individuals aged roughly 18 to 95 years were recruited from about two dozen US areas. CDR1 is MGHRA and CDR2 is YSYEKL in the germline V gene. The CDR3 is made up of 17 amino acids. V dropped 4 bases and J dropped 0 bases, with 16 bases sitting between them. In the original analysis: Reference gene primer amplification in the assay estimated nucleated cell counts. TCRdb's copy holds only in-frame clones and misses some; the assay was immunoSEQ multiplex PCR. The V and J calls and clone size were taken over from that table, and D and trimming were inferred from the DNA. The repertoire holds around 420,000 clones, approximately 86% seen once, with approximately 2.1% in the top ten.

Sequencing was done on a sample of PBMCs or T cells enriched from blood (not recorded which). The clonotype originates from a middle-aged woman with acute COVID-19. The rearrangement uses TRBV4-1 and TRBJ1-5; D is uncertain. The DNA of the CDR3 is TGCGCCAGCAGCCTTAACCCCCCGCAGGCTAGCAATCAGCCCCAGCATTTT. Encoded protein: CASSLNPPQASNQPQHF.